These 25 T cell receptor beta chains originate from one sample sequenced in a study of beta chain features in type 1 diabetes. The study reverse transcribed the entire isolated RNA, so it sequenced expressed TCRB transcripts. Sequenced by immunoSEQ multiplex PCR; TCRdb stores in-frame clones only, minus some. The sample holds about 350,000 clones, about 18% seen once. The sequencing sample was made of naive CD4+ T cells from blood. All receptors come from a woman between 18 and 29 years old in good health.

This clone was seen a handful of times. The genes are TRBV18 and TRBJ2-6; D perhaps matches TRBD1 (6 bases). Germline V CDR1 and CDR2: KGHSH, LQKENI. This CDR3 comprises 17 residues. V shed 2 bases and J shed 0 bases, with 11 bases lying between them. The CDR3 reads CASSPGQRLSGANVLTF. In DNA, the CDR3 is TGTGCCAGCTCACCAGGACAGCGCCTCTCTGGGGCCAACGTCCTGACTTTC.

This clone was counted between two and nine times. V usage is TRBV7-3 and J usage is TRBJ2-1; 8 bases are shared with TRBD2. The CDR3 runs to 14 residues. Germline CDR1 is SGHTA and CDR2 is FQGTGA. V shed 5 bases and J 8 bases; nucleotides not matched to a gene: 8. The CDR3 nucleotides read TGTGCCAGCAGCCTCGGTCCCGGGGGGGATGAGCAGTTCTTC. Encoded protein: CASSLGPGGDEQFF.

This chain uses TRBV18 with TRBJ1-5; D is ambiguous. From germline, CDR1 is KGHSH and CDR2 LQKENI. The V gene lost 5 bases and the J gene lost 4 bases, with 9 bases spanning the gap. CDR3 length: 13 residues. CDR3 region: CASSSDSNQPQHF. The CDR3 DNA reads TGTGCCAGCTCATCAGACTCAAATCAGCCCCAGCATTTT.

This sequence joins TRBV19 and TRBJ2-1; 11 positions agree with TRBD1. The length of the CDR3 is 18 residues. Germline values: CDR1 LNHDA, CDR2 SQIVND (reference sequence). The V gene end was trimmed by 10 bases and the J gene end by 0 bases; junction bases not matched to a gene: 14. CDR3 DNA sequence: TGTGCCACGGCCCGGGACAGGGGGTGGCCCGGCTCCTACAATGAGCAGTTCTTC. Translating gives CATARDRGWPGSYNEQFF. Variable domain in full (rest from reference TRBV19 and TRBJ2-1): DGGITQSPKYLFRKEGQNVTLSCEQNLNHDAMYWYRQDPGQGLRLIYYSQIVNDFQKGDIAEGYSVSREKKESFPLTVTSAQKNPTAFYLCATARDRGWPGSYNEQFFGPGTRLTVL.

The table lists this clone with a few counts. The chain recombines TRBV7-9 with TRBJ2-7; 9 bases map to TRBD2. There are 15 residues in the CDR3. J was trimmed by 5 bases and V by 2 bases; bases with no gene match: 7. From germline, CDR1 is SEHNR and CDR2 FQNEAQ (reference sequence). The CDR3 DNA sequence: TGTGCCAGCAGCTTATTGGCGGGAGGGCCCCACGAGCAGTACTTC. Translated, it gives CASSLLAGGPHEQYF.

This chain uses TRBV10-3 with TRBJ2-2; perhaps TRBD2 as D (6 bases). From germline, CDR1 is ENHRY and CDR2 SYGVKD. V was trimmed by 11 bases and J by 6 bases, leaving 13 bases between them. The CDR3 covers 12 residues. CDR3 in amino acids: CAVTGVAGELFF. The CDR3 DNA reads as TGTGCCGTCACGGGGGTTGCCGGGGAGCTGTTTTTT.

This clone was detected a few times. The CDR3 DNA reads as TGTGCCAGCAGCTTCGGACAGGGGGCCGGGGAGCTGTTTTTT. Translating it yields CASSFGQGAGELFF. The chain recombines TRBV5-4 with TRBJ2-2; 10 positions agree with TRBD1. The CDR3 runs 14 residues. The V gene's germline CDR1 is SGHNT and CDR2 YYREEE (reference sequence). After removal of 2 bases from V and 6 bases from J, the junction contained 1 base not matched to a gene. Together with reference TRBV5-4 and TRBJ2-2, the CDR3 gives the full variable domain: ETGVTQSPTHLIKTRGQQVTLRCSSQSGHNTVSWYQQALGQGPQFIFQYYREEENGRGNFPPRFSGLQFPNYSSELNVNALELDDSALYLCASSFGQGAGELFFGEGSRLTVL.

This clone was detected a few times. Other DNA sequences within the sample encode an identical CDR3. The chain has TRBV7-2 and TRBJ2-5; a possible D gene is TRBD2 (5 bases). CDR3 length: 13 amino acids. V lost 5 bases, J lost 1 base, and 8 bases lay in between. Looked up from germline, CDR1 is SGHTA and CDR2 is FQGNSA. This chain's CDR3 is CASSRGLQETQYF. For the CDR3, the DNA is TGTGCCAGCAGCCGAGGACTCCAAGAGACCCAGTACTTC.

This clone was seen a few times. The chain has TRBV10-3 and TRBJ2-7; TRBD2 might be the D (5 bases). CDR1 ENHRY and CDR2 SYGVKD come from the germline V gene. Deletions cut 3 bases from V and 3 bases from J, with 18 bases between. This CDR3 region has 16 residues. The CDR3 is CAISEPRRGLRYEQYF. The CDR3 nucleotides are TGTGCCATCAGTGAACCTAGACGAGGGCTACGCTACGAGCAGTACTTC.

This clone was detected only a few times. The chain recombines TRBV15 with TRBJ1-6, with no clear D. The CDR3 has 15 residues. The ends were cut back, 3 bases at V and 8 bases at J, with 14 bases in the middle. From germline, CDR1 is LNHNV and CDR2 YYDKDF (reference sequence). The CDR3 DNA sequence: TGTGCCACCAGCAGTGCGGTTTCTGGCGATTCACCCCTCCACTTT. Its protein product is CATSSAVSGDSPLHF.

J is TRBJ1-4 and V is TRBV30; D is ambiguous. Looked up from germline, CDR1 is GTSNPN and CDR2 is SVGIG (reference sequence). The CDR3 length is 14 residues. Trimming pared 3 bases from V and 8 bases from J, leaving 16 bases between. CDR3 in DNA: TGTGCCTGGAGCTTCTCTGACCGGAGGGAAAAACTGTTTTTT. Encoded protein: CAWSFSDRREKLFF.

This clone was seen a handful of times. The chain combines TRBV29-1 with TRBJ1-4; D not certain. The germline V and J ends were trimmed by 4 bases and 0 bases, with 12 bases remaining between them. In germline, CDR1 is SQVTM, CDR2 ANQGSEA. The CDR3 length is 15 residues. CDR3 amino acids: CSVGRHDATNEKLFF. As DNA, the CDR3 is TGCAGCGTTGGAAGACACGACGCAACTAATGAAAAACTGTTTTTT. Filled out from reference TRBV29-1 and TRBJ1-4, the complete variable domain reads SAVISQKPSRDICQRGTSLTIQCQVDSQVTMMFWYRQQPGQSLTLIATANQGSEATYESGFVIDKFPISRPNLTFSTLTVSNMSPEDSSIYLCSVGRHDATNEKLFFGSGTQLSVL.

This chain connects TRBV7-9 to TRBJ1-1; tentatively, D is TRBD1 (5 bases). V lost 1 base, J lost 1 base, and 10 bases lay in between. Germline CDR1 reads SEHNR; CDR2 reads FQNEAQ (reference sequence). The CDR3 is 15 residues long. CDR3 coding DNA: TGTGCCAGCAGCTTAGTGTCTAGGGGGAACACTGAAGCTTTCTTT. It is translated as CASSLVSRGNTEAFF.

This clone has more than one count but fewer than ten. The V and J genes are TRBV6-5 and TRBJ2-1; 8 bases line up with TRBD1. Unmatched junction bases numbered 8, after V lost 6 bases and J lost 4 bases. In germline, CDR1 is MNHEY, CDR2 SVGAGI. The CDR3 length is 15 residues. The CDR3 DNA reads TGTGCCAGCAGGGCAGGACAGGGAAGATACAATGAGCAGTTCTTC. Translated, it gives CASRAGQGRYNEQFF.

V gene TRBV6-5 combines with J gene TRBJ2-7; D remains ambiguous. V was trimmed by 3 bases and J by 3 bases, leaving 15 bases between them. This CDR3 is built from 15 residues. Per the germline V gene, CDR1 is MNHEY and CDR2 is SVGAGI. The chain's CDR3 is CASSYSAVYYYEQYF. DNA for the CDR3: TGTGCCAGCAGTTATTCGGCCGTCTACTACTACGAGCAGTACTTC.

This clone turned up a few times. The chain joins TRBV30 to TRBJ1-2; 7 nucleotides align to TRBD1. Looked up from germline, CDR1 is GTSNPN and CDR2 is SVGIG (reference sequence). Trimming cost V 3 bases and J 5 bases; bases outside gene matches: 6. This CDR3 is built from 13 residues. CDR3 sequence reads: CAWRGDRPYGYTF. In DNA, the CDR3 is TGTGCCTGGAGGGGGGACAGACCGTATGGCTACACCTTC.

The chain's CDR3 is CSVEDRGQQAFF. The DNA for the CDR3 is TGCAGCGTTGAAGATCGAGGGCAACAAGCTTTCTTT. The chain couples TRBV29-1 to TRBJ1-1, with unresolved D. The V gene's germline CDR1 is SQVTM and CDR2 ANQGSEA. The CDR3 loop spans 12 amino acids. Deletions cut 0 bases from V and 9 bases from J, with 11 bases between.

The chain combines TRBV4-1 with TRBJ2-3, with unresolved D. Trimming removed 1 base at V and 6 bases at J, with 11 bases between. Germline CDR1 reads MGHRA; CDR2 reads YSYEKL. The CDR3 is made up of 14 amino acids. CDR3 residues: CASSQGQYTDTQYF. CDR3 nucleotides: TGCGCCAGCAGCCAAGGGCAGTATACGGATACGCAGTATTTT.

CDR3 in DNA: TGTGCCTGCCAGGGGAACACTGAAGCTTTCTTT. As protein: CACQGNTEAFF. The chain recombines TRBV30 with TRBJ1-1; the D gene is possibly TRBD1 (5 bases). Germline CDR1 and CDR2: GTSNPN and SVGIG (reference sequence). CDR3 size: 11 residues. The ends were cut back, 6 bases at V and 1 base at J, with 6 bases in the middle.

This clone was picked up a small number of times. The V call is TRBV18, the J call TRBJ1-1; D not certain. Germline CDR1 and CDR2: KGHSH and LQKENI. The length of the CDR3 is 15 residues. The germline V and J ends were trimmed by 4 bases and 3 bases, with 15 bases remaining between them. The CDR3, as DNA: TGTGCCAGCTCACTTCGGGAGCGGTCGGACACTGAAGCTTTCTTT. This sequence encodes CASSLRERSDTEAFF.

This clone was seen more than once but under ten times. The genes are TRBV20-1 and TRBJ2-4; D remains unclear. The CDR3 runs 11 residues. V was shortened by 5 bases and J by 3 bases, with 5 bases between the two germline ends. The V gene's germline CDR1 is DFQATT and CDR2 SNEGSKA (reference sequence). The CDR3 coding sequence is TGCAGTGCTTCCGGCAAAAACATTCAGTACTTC. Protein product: CSASGKNIQYF.

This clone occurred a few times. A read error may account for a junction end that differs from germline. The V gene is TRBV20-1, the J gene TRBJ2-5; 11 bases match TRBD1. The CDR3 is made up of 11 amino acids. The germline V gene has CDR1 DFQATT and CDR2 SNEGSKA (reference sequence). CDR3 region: CSASGQGARNF. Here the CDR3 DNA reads TGCAGTGCTAGCGGACAGGGGGCGAGGAACTTC.

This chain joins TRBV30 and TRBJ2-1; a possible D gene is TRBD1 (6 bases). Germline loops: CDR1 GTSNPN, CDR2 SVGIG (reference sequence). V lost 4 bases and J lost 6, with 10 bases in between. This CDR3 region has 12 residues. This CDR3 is CAWIVGGNEQFF. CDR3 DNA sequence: TGTGCCTGGATAGTAGGGGGCAATGAGCAGTTCTTC.

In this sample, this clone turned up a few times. CDR3 sequence: CASARGGISPNEQFF. The CDR3, as DNA: TGTGCCAGCGCAAGGGGCGGGATCTCCCCAAATGAGCAGTTCTTC. The rearrangement uses TRBV9 and TRBJ2-1; TRBD2 might be the D (6 bases). V was shortened by 7 bases and J by 7 bases, with 21 bases between the two germline ends. The germline CDR1 and CDR2 sequences are SGDLS and YYNGEE. CDR3 length: 15 amino acids.

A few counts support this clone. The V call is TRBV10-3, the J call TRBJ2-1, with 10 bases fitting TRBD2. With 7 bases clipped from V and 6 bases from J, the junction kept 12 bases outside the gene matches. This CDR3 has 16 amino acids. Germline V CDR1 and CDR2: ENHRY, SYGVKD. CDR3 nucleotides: TGTGCCATCAAACCCGGCAGCGGGAGGGCCCTCAATGAGCAGTTCTTC. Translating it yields CAIKPGSGRALNEQFF.